These 20 T cell receptor beta chains were all obtained from the same sample, sequenced in a study of control samples from healthy donors and cancer patients. Method: immunoSEQ multiplex PCR; TCRdb's copy keeps in-frame clones and lacks some. The data hold approximately 88,000 clones, with just over 90% observed a single time. Material for sequencing was blood. These receptor sequences come from a woman in her twenties or thirties in good health.

The J gene is TRBJ2-3, the V gene TRBV7-5; TRBD2 is the table's D call, not checked against the DNA. TRBV7-5 is designated a pseudogene. The CDR3 runs 18 residues. Written as DNA, the CDR3 is TGTGTCAGAAGCTTAGAGGGACTACACGGAGGGAGCACAGATACGCAGTATTTT. This encodes CVRSLEGLHGGSTDTQYF.

The chain is built from TRBV7-2 and TRBJ2-7; tentatively, D is TRBD2 (5 bases). The CDR3 is 14 residues long. In germline, CDR1 is SGHTA, CDR2 FQGNSA. V was clipped by 4 bases and J by 0 bases, with 10 bases between them. The CDR3 region is CASSSDYSSYEQYF. In DNA form, the CDR3 reads TGTGCCAGCAGCTCCGACTATTCCTCCTACGAGCAGTACTTC.

The V and J genes are TRBV7-3 and TRBJ1-2, with D perhaps TRBD1 (5 bases). The V end was cut by 4 bases, the J end by 6 bases, with 12 bases between. Germline V CDR1 and CDR2: SGHTA, FQGTGA. This CDR3 comprises 13 residues. Here the CDR3 reads CASSSPGGDGYTF. Written as DNA, the CDR3 is TGTGCCAGCAGCTCCCCCGGGGGAGATGGCTACACCTTC.

J is TRBJ2-3 and V is TRBV7-7, with 13 nucleotides matching TRBD2. The CDR3 contains 16 residues. Germline values: CDR1 SSHAT, CDR2 FNYEAQ (reference sequence). J lost 4 bases, V lost 5 bases, and 6 bases had no gene match. CDR3 protein: CASSPLAGGLADTQYF. CDR3 nucleotide sequence: TGTGCCAGCAGCCCACTAGCGGGGGGGCTCGCAGATACGCAGTATTTT.

This clone has just one count. J is TRBJ1-6 and V is TRBV19; no reliable D call. Trimming shortened V by 4 bases and J by 4 bases, and 8 bases separated the two germline ends. Germline V gene lookup returns CDR1 LNHDA and CDR2 SQIVND (reference sequence). The CDR3 spans 14 residues. The CDR3 nucleotides are TGTGCCAGTAGTACGGTCGGTTATAATTCACCCCTCCACTTT. Translated: CASSTVGYNSPLHF.

The rearrangement uses TRBV27 and TRBJ1-4; no firm D call. Germline V CDR1 and CDR2: MNHEY, SMNVEV (reference sequence). Deletions cut 4 bases from V and 4 bases from J, with 16 bases between. This CDR3 contains 16 residues. The CDR3 nucleotides read TGTGCCAGCAGTTCATCGGGAGCCGCCTTTAATGAAAAACTGTTTTTT. Translation gives CASSSSGAAFNEKLFF.

This sequence joins TRBV15 and TRBJ1-4, with a tentative D call TRBD1 (5 bases). This CDR3 spans 19 amino acids. Germline assignment: CDR1 LNHNV and CDR2 YYDKDF (reference sequence). V dropped 0 bases and J dropped 0 bases, with 17 bases sitting between them. CDR3 amino acids: CATSRDLPRWGSTNEKLFF. The CDR3 DNA reads TGTGCCACCAGCAGAGATTTGCCCCGATGGGGCTCAACTAATGAAAAACTGTTTTTT.

This clone came up once. The CDR3 spells CASSQDRPSGNTIYF. The CDR3 nucleotides are TGCGCCAGCAGTCAAGACAGGCCCTCTGGAAACACCATATATTTT. The V call is TRBV5-1, the J call TRBJ1-3, with a tentative D call TRBD1 (6 bases). The V end was cut by 5 bases, the J end by 0 bases, with 12 bases between. Germline V gene lookup returns CDR1 SGHRS and CDR2 YFSETQ. The CDR3 loop spans 15 amino acids.

This clone was counted once. This rearrangement joins TRBV6-5 to TRBJ2-6; D is perhaps TRBD1 (7 bases). The V gene lost 11 bases and the J gene lost 4 bases, with 18 bases spanning the gap. The length of the CDR3 is 15 residues. Per the germline V gene, CDR1 is MNHEY and CDR2 is SVGAGI. This CDR3 is CAGGRQGSGANVLTF. CDR3 DNA: TGTGCCGGGGGGCGACAGGGATCAGGGGCCAACGTCCTGACTTTC.

The chain recombines TRBV30 with TRBJ2-3; tentatively, D is TRBD1 or TRBD2 (5 bases each). Germline CDR1 reads GTSNPN; CDR2 reads SVGIG (reference sequence). Trimming left V 5 bases short and J 4 bases short, with 10 bases between. The CDR3 sequence is 12 residues long. CDR3 DNA sequence: TGTGCCTGGGAGTTGGGGGCAGATACGCAGTATTTT. It is translated as CAWELGADTQYF. Supplemented by reference TRBV30 and TRBJ2-3, the full variable domain reads SQTIHQWPATLVQPVGSPLSLECTVEGTSNPNLYWYRQAAGRGLQLLFYSVGIGQISSEVPQNLSASRPQDRQFILSSKKLLLSDSGFYLCAWELGADTQYFGPGTRLTVL.

The DNA for the CDR3 is TGTGCCAGTAGTATATTCCTAGCGGGGGGTAGCTCCTACAATGAGCAGTTCTTC. This encodes CASSIFLAGGSSYNEQFF. The chain recombines TRBV19 with TRBJ2-1; 11 positions match TRBD2. V was clipped by 2 bases and J by 0 bases; unmatched bases: 6. Looked up from germline, CDR1 is LNHDA and CDR2 is SQIVND (reference sequence). The CDR3 length is 18 residues. The whole variable domain, remainder taken from reference TRBV19 and TRBJ2-1, is DGGITQSPKYLFRKEGQNVTLSCEQNLNHDAMYWYRQDPGQGLRLIYYSQIVNDFQKGDIAEGYSVSREKKESFPLTVTSAQKNPTAFYLCASSIFLAGGSSYNEQFFGPGTRLTVL.

This clone is a singleton in its sample. The DNA of the CDR3 is TGTGCCAGTAGTCTCCTGGCTAGCTCTCCCTACAATGAGCAGTTCTTC. Translating gives CASSLLASSPYNEQFF. This chain connects TRBV19 to TRBJ2-1, with a tentative D call TRBD2 (5 bases). Germline CDR1 reads LNHDA; CDR2 reads SQIVND (reference sequence). V was cut by 5 bases and J by 2 bases, with 16 bases left in between. The CDR3 sequence is 16 residues long.

The V and J genes are TRBV11-2 and TRBJ1-1; D perhaps matches TRBD1 (6 bases). The V gene's germline CDR1 is SGHAT and CDR2 FQNNGV. This CDR3 comprises 15 residues. With 0 bases removed from V and 5 bases from J, the gap between germline ends came to 13 bases. As DNA, the CDR3 is TGTGCCAGCAGCTTAGACATACAGGGTTATACTGAAGCTTTCTTT. This sequence encodes CASSLDIQGYTEAFF.

V usage is TRBV28 and J usage is TRBJ2-7; 9 nucleotides agree with TRBD2. The CDR3 totals 18 residues. Germline V CDR1 and CDR2: MDHEN, SYDVKM. V lost 3 bases, J lost 1 base, and 13 bases stayed unmatched. CDR3 DNA: TGTGCCAGCAGTTTTATCTCAGGGAGCGGGGGGCCGTCCTACGAGCAGTACTTC. This encodes CASSFISGSGGPSYEQYF.

J is TRBJ1-5 and V is TRBV19, with 8 positions matching TRBD1. Trimming at V came to 9 bases and at J to 6 bases, leaving 16 bases not matched to a gene. CDR3 length equals 16 residues. CDR1 is LNHDA and CDR2 is SQIVND in the germline V gene (reference sequence). Written as DNA, the CDR3 is TGTGCCAGCACCCTATTGGCAGGGGGCCTTCCTCAGCCCCAGCATTTT. Its protein product is CASTLLAGGLPQPQHF.

The chain links TRBV5-4 to TRBJ2-1, with D unclear. This CDR3 is built from 15 residues. Trimming removed 1 base at V and 5 bases at J, with 13 bases between. CDR1 SGHNT and CDR2 YYREEE come from the germline V gene (reference sequence). The DNA for the CDR3 is TGTGCCAGCAGCTTGTCGAGCGAACCCCACAATGAGCAGTTCTTC. It is translated as CASSLSSEPHNEQFF. The whole variable domain, filled in from reference TRBV5-4 and TRBJ2-1, reads ETGVTQSPTHLIKTRGQQVTLRCSSQSGHNTVSWYQQALGQGPQFIFQYYREEENGRGNFPPRFSGLQFPNYSSELNVNALELDDSALYLCASSLSSEPHNEQFFGPGTRLTVL.

The rearrangement uses TRBV29-1 and TRBJ1-1, with unresolved D. Germline CDR1 is SQVTM and CDR2 is ANQGSEA. Trimming shortened V by 4 bases and J by 2 bases, and 11 bases separated the two germline ends. The length of the CDR3 is 13 residues. CDR3: CSVVRIPNTEAFF. DNA of the CDR3: TGCAGCGTTGTGAGGATACCTAACACTGAAGCTTTCTTT.

The V call is TRBV24-1, the J call TRBJ2-1; 8 bases fit TRBD1. The V and J ends lost 4 bases and 12 bases, in that order; junction bases with no gene match: 7. CDR3 length: 13 amino acids. Germline V gives CDR1 KGHDR, CDR2 SFDVKD. CDR3 region: CATSDRDRFGQFF. The CDR3 nucleotides read TGTGCCACCAGTGACAGGGACAGGTTCGGGCAGTTCTTC.

There are a few counts of this clone. The chain carries TRBV11-2 and TRBJ2-3, with 10 bases fitting TRBD2. The CDR3 loop spans 15 amino acids. V gave up 4 bases and J gave up 5 bases; unmatched junction bases: 6. CDR1 is SGHAT and CDR2 is FQNNGV in the germline V gene. CDR3 nucleotides: TGTGCCAGCAGCTCGTTAGCGGGAGGCAGAGATACGCAGTATTTT. It translates to CASSSLAGGRDTQYF. Drawing the rest from reference TRBV11-2 and TRBJ2-3, the complete variable domain is EAGVAQSPRYKIIEKRQSVAFWCNPISGHATLYWYQQILGQGPKLLIQFQNNGVVDDSQLPKDRFSAERLKGVDSTLKIQPAKLEDSAVYLCASSSLAGGRDTQYFGPGTRLTVL.

The rearrangement uses TRBV7-3 and TRBJ1-2; 11 bases are a match to TRBD1. Germline V gene sequence: CDR1 SGHTA, CDR2 FQGTGA. CDR3 length: 17 amino acids. V lost 4 bases, J lost 3 bases, and 10 bases stayed unmatched. The chain's CDR3 is CASSSYNRDRGDYGYTF. The CDR3 region has the DNA TGTGCCAGCAGCTCATATAACCGGGACAGGGGGGACTATGGCTACACCTTC.